The sequence of this T cell receptor beta chain was determined in a study of regulatory T cells in long-lasting Graves disease. The time point: newly diagnosed GD, antithyroid drugs for less than 3 months. PBMC-derived RNA was used for the TCR library. J was trimmed by 7 bases and V by 6 bases; bases with no gene match: 12. Germline values: CDR1 DFQATT, CDR2 SNEGSKA (reference sequence). The CDR3 length is 14 residues. According to the study, TCR beta libraries were built with iRepertoire HTBI primers and CDR3-region Arm-PCR. One entry per CDR3 protein results from TCRdb running MiXCR on the multiplex PCR reads. The profile shows more than 350,000 distinct CDR3 sequences, 14% to 15% of them singletons. Of note for this clonotype: A read error is possible here, since a much larger clone lies one base away.

A further study also used this sample, focusing on T cells in Graves' hyperthyroidism and ophthalmopathy.

The chain uses TRBV20-1 and TRBJ2-1, with 7 bases that match TRBD2. Material: peripheral blood mononuclear cells (PBMCs), obtained at new diagnosis, from a patient treated with antithyroid drugs. This receptor was identified in a woman aged 30 to 39 with Graves disease. The CDR3 DNA reads TGCAGTGCCGCGGGAGCTAGCCGTCGTAATGAGCAGTTCTTC. Translation: CSAAGASRRNEQFF.